Sequencing of this T cell receptor beta chain was carried out in a study of cytotoxic CD8 clonotypes in ibrutinib-treated CLL. Study in general: Included were 10 to 12 relapsed/refractory and roughly 15 treatment-naive patients, of whom approximately 18 were IGHV unmutated. After median around six years, roughly 15 stayed in remission, approximately twelve progressed; responses roughly 25 partial, 2 complete. General study findings and limits: Baseline levels were approached again at progression, after clonality had risen at ibrutinib response.

Trimming cost V 7 bases and J 2 bases, with 11 bases left between them. Per germline, CDR1 SNHLY and CDR2 FYNNEI. This CDR3 comprises 13 residues. This clone has more than one count but fewer than ten. No antigen is known for it. Depth targeted 1 in 200,000 to 1 in 1 million T cells, averaging around 10x coverage per clonotype. TCRdb's copy holds only in-frame clones and misses some; the assay was immunoSEQ multiplex PCR. The profile shows around 140,000 clones, roughly 80% of them singletons. This rearrangement joins TRBV2 to TRBJ1-1, with unresolved D. The sequence came from a human donor with chronic lymphocytic leukemia. The material sequenced was PBMCs, taken after 12 months of ibrutinib treatment. CDR3 sequence: CASTKTPNTEAFF. As DNA, the CDR3 is TGTGCCAGCACGAAAACACCTAACACTGAAGCTTTCTTT.